The clone carrying this T cell receptor beta chain was observed many times. Its antigen remains unknown. There were TCR beta CDR3 regions amplified from RNA transcripts. The HTBI primer set drove a first-round RT-PCR of the TCR CDR3. TCRdb re-called the multiplex PCR reads through MiXCR, storing one row per CDR3 protein. The sample includes 140,000 or so distinct CDR3 sequences, approximately 20% of them seen just once. The data belong to a study of T cells in Graves' hyperthyroidism and ophthalmopathy. With 0 bases clipped from V and 8 bases from J, the junction kept 6 bases outside the gene matches. Germline loops: CDR1 DFQATT, CDR2 SNEGSKA (reference sequence). The CDR3 has 15 amino acids. Findings and caveats of the study: The authors' 13 V-J model separated ophthalmopathy from stable hyperthyroidism.

Diagnoses used clinical symptoms, serum thyroxine and TRAb, thyroid ultrasound and orbital computed tomography. Before ophthalmopathy appeared, progressors gave blood at initial hyperthyroidism diagnosis. A roughly 10 ml volume of fresh peripheral blood provided the PBMCs. The sample taken for sequencing was blood. The TCR sequence derives from a woman between 50 and 59 years old with Graves' hyperthyroidism that later progressed to Graves' ophthalmopathy. This chain uses TRBV20-1 with TRBJ2-1; TRBD2 agrees at 11 bases. DNA of the CDR3: TGCAGTGCTAGAGAACCCACTAGCGGGAGACATGAGCAGTTCTTC. Amino acid sequence: CSAREPTSGRHEQFF.